Sequencing of this TCR beta chain was carried out in a study of cytomegalovirus exposure and HLA in healthy donors. A multiplex PCR was run with 60 Vbeta primers and 13 Jbeta primers. Sequencing used immunoSEQ multiplex PCR; TCRdb keeps in-frame clones, though not all of them. This sample has around 130,000 clones, with 80% found just once. This CDR3 has 13 amino acids. Trimming pared 2 bases from V and 4 bases from J, leaving 8 bases between. Germline loops: CDR1 MDHEN, CDR2 SYDVKM. The sequenced sample was PBMCs. V is TRBV28 and J is TRBJ1-1, with no clear D. This clonotype was sampled from a man aged 35-49 years in good health and CMV-seronegative. The CDR3, as DNA: TGTGCCAGCAGTTTAGTTTCCGGCACTGAAGCTTTCTTT. Its translation is CASSLVSGTEAFF.